The 24 T cell receptor delta chains below were found in one sample sequenced in a study of γδ T cells in repeated Plasmodium falciparum infection. TCRdb redid clone calling on the multiplex PCR reads using CATT. The table records some 51,000 delta-chain clones, 1.5% to 2% of them present only once. Gammadelta T cells were flow-sorted from PBMC into Vgamma9/Vdelta2+ and Vdelta2-negative populations for bulk analysis. The specimen was gamma-delta T cells from blood. The origin of the receptors is a pool of human donors (malaria-infected and uninfected, not separated).

This clone was seen a handful of times. The amino acid sequence in TCRdb belongs to a much larger clone and departs from this DNA's translation at residue 6, likely a sequencing read error; the sequence shown is translated from the DNA. The gene calls are TRDV2 and TRDJ1, with 11 positions matching TRDD3. Because TCRdb records no J gene, it was assigned here through a match of the DNA to germline. This CDR3 is built from 19 residues. Germline V gene lookup returns CDR1 GEAIGNYY and CDR2 EKD. With 0 bases clipped from V and 8 bases from J, the junction kept 19 bases outside the gene matches. DNA for the CDR3: TGTGCCTGTGACACCGCTGGGGTGGGGGATACGGGAAATGAGGTAAAACTCATCTTT. Amino acids: CACDTAGVGDTGNEVKLIF.

This clone appeared many times. TCRdb's protein for this DNA is that of a much larger clone and differs from the translation at residue 15, likely a read error; the protein shown is the DNA translation. No J gene call was made, and the V gene is TRDV2; the table's TRDD3 call for D was not verified on the DNA. The CDR3 contains 16 residues. Germline CDR1 GEAIGNYY, CDR2 EKD. In DNA, the CDR3 is TGTGCCTGTGACCCTGTCTCTGGGGGATACAACGATAAACTCACCTTT. Translating it yields CACDPVSGGYNDKLTF.

A few counts support this clone. The protein recorded in TCRdb matches a much larger clone and deviates from this DNA's translation at residue 21, suggesting a read error; the protein here is obtained by translating the DNA. Here the V gene is TRDV1, but the J gene went uncalled; the table calls TRDD3, which could not be checked here. Germline CDR1 and CDR2: TSWWSYY and QGS. The CDR3 is 23 residues long. The CDR3 region has the DNA TGTGCTCTTGGGGAACCTCGGTCCGCCTCACAGGGATACTGGGGGATACTGACCGATAAACCCATCTTT. Its translation is CALGEPRSASQGYWGILTDKPIF.

A word on this clone: This likely stems from a read error, as it lies one base from a far larger clone. Other DNA sequences in this specimen translate into the identical CDR3. The gene calls are TRDV1 and TRDJ2, with a possible D match to TRDD3 (6 bases). No J gene was available from TCRdb, and it was assigned here by a germline match of the DNA. This CDR3 is 21 amino acids long. CDR1 is TSWWSYY, CDR2 QGS, per germline. Trimming cost V 4 bases and J 3 bases, with 30 bases left between them. CDR3 residues: CALGGRLLLFGGPKVTAQLFF. CDR3 bases: TGTGCTCTTGGGGGTCGACTTCTACTGTTTGGGGGGCCGAAGGTGACAGCACAACTCTTCTTT.

Many counts were recorded for this clone. The chain couples TRDV1 to TRDJ1, with a tentative D call TRDD3 (6 bases). Looked up from germline, CDR1 is TSWWSYY and CDR2 is QGS. This CDR3 contains 20 residues. Trimming took off 0 bases at V and 2 bases at J, with 25 bases between the two ends. The CDR3 DNA follows: TGTGCTCTTGGGGAACTCTTTCGTCTGGGGCCAAGAAGCGGAACCGATAAACTCATCTTT. It is translated as CALGELFRLGPRSGTDKLIF.

Of note for this clone: The protein in TCRdb stems from a much larger clone and differs at residue 5 from this DNA's translation, likely a read error; here the protein is translated from the DNA. The chain links TRDV2 to TRDJ1, with 13 bases identical to TRDD3. The CDR3 consists of 17 residues. J gave up 0 bases and V 4 bases, and 7 bases lay outside the gene matches. Germline CDR1 and CDR2: GEAIGNYY and EKD. The CDR3, as DNA: TGTGCCTGTGAAGAACTGGGGGATACGGAGTACACCGATAAACTCATCTTT. This codes for CACEELGDTEYTDKLIF.

This clone was seen ten or more times. The protein that TCRdb holds for this DNA derives from a much larger clone and differs from the translated DNA at residue 3, which likely indicates a read error; the protein shown here is translated from the DNA. The chain carries TRDV1 and TRDJ1, with 12 positions matching TRDD3. Assignment of the J gene here rests on matching the DNA to germline, because TCRdb gives none. The length of the CDR3 is 20 residues. Germline CDR1 reads TSWWSYY; CDR2 reads QGS. CDR3 region: CAPGELRPYWGIPRADKLIF. The CDR3 coding sequence is TGTGCTCCTGGGGAACTACGTCCTTACTGGGGGATACCTCGAGCCGATAAACTCATCTTT.

Concerning this clone: The protein recorded in TCRdb matches a much larger clone and deviates from this DNA's translation at residue 12, suggesting a read error; the protein here is obtained by translating the DNA. The gene calls are TRDV2 and TRDJ1; the match to TRDD3 covers 8 bases. This CDR3 has 25 residues. Trimming cost V 0 bases and J 0 bases; bases outside gene matches: 32. Looked up from germline, CDR1 is GEAIGNYY and CDR2 is EKD. The CDR3, as DNA: TGTGCCTGTGACACCGGGAGCTTAGGGTTTTGGGGACTAACGACTGGGGGCCCGTACACCGATAAACTCATCTTT. Protein product: CACDTGSLGFWGLTTGGPYTDKLIF.

This clone showed up just a few times. TCRdb's entry gives the protein of a much larger clone, which mismatches this DNA's translation at residue 14, likely from a read error; the protein reported here is translated from the DNA. J is TRDJ1 and V is TRDV3; 12 nucleotides match TRDD3. Because TCRdb records no J gene, it was assigned here through a match of the DNA to germline. Germline loops: CDR1 TVYSNPD, CDR2 GDNSRS (reference sequence). V was clipped by 3 bases and J by 5 bases; unmatched bases: 25. This CDR3 contains 20 residues. The CDR3: CALITGLPPYWGILTDKLIF. The CDR3 DNA sequence: TGTGCCTTGATAACAGGCCTTCCGCCGTACTGGGGGATACTGACAGATAAACTCATCTTT.

This clone appeared a few times. Translating this DNA gives a protein that differs at residue 9 from the TCRdb one, which belongs to a much larger clone; a read error is likely, and the protein shown is this translation. The rearrangement links TRDV3 to TRDJ1, with no clear D. TCRdb records no J gene; here it was assigned by comparing the DNA to germline. CDR1 is TVYSNPD, CDR2 GDNSRS, per germline (reference sequence). The CDR3 has 13 residues. The CDR3 DNA is TGTGCCTTCCCATACTCGGACACCGAAAAACTCATCTTT. It is translated as CAFPYSDTEKLIF.

This clone was counted at least ten times. A far larger clone is off by one base, so a read error is likely. Other DNA sequences in the same sample also yield this CDR3. This chain connects TRDV1 to TRDJ1; tentatively, D is TRDD2 (6 bases). The J gene was missing in TCRdb and was found by matching the end of the DNA to germline. V shed 4 bases and J shed 1 base, with 25 bases lying between them. The CDR3 extends over 19 amino acids. Per the germline V gene, CDR1 is TSWWSYY and CDR2 is QGS. This CDR3 reads CALGGSYRYTVAPTDKLIF. DNA of the CDR3: TGTGCTCTTGGGGGCTCCTACCGCTATACAGTCGCCCCCACCGATAAACTCATCTTT.

This clone was seen a handful of times. This is likely an artifact of a read error, given a far larger clone one base away. Other DNA sequences of this sample code for an identical CDR3. The chain is built from TRDV1 and TRDJ1, with a possible D match to TRDD3 (5 bases). The J gene was not available in TCRdb and was assigned here by matching the DNA to germline segments. The CDR3 runs to 23 residues. CDR1 and CDR2 (germline): TSWWSYY, QGS. CDR3 nucleotides: TGTGCCCTTGGGGAACTAAAATCTTTTGGTTGTAGGCCGACCCAGCGTTCAACCGATAAACTCATCTTT. This encodes CALGELKSFGCRPTQRSTDKLIF.

This clone was counted many times. This sequence is one base from a far larger clone and is likely a read error. Different DNA sequences within this sample yield the same CDR3. The V gene is TRDV2, the J gene TRDJ1; 11 nucleotides agree with TRDD3. V trimming: 3 bases; J trimming: 1 base; junction bases outside the gene matches: 3. The CDR3 spans 15 residues. Germline V gives CDR1 GEAIGNYY, CDR2 EKD. Written as DNA, the CDR3 is TGTGCCTGTGACTCACTGGGGGATAGCACCGATAAACTCATCTTT. This sequence encodes CACDSLGDSTDKLIF.

To note about this clone: This likely reflects a read error, since a far larger clone is one base away. The same CDR3 arises from other DNA sequences in this sample as well. The chain uses TRDV1 and TRDJ1, with 11 bases identical to TRDD3. No J segment appears in TCRdb, so it was assigned here by matching the sequence to germline. CDR1 is TSWWSYY, CDR2 QGS, per germline. V dropped 3 bases and J dropped 0; count of bases not matched to a gene: 21. The CDR3 contains 22 residues. The CDR3 loop reads CALGENFWWWYWGITYTDKLIF. For the CDR3, the DNA is TGTGCTCTTGGGGAGAATTTTTGGTGGTGGTACTGGGGGATAACGTACACCGATAAACTCATCTTT.

This clone was detected ten times or more. This probably arose from a read error, given a far larger clone one base away. Other DNA sequences in this sample translate to the same CDR3. The chain has TRDV1 and TRDJ1; 11 bases match TRDD3. No J segment appears in TCRdb, so it was assigned here by matching the sequence to germline. The CDR3 covers 18 residues. Germline CDR1 is TSWWSYY and CDR2 is QGS. V was pared by 9 bases and J by 1 base, with 16 bases of the junction left unmatched. This chain's CDR3 is CALGKPYWGIAGTDKLIF. The DNA of the CDR3 is TGTGCTCTCGGGAAACCGTACTGGGGGATAGCGGGCACCGATAAACTCATCTTT.

This clone was seen ten or more times. TCRdb's protein for this DNA is that of a much larger clone and differs from the translation at residue 12, likely a read error; the protein shown is the DNA translation. The gene calls are TRDV2 and TRDJ1; 7 nucleotides agree with TRDD3. The J gene, absent from TCRdb, was called here by matching the DNA to germline. Unmatched junction bases numbered 25, after V lost 4 bases and J lost 3 bases. The length of the CDR3 is 20 residues. Germline V gene sequence: CDR1 GEAIGNYY, CDR2 EKD. Written as DNA, the CDR3 is TGTGCCTGTGAACCTATGGGGATAGAAAGGGTTTCAAGGGTGGCCGATAAACTCATCTTT. Residues: CACEPMGIERVSRVADKLIF.

There are a few counts of this clone. It is likely a read error: a sequence one base away is far more abundant. This sample includes further DNA sequences coding for the same CDR3. This chain connects TRDV1 to TRDJ1; D may be TRDD2 (9 bases). Germline loops: CDR1 TSWWSYY, CDR2 QGS. CDR3 length: 24 residues. The CDR3 protein is CALGPYRAPSYVFTGGRYTDKLIF. CDR3 coding DNA: TGTGCTCTTGGACCATATCGGGCCCCTTCCTACGTGTTTACTGGGGGCCGTTACACCGATAAACTCATATTT.

This sequence joins TRDV1 and TRDJ1; 8 nucleotides align to TRDD3. The J gene, not given by TCRdb, was assigned here from a germline match of the nucleotide sequence. The CDR3 length is 16 residues. V shed 4 bases, J shed 4 bases, and the junction held 11 bases outside the gene matches. From germline, CDR1 is TSWWSYY and CDR2 QGS. This CDR3 is CALGAYWGAPVDKLIF. In DNA form, the CDR3 reads TGTGCTCTTGGGGCCTACTGGGGGGCACCCGTCGATAAACTCATCTTT.

Points on this clone: With only one base between it and a far larger clone, this is likely a read error. The same CDR3 also results from other DNA sequences found in this sample. V usage is TRDV1 and J usage is TRDJ1, with TRDD3 identical over 8 bases. The J gene is absent in TCRdb and was assigned here via DNA matching to germline. The germline gives CDR1 TSWWSYY, CDR2 QGS. CDR3 length: 20 amino acids. The CDR3 DNA is TGTGCTCTAGGGGAACTAGAGGTGCGTAGGGGATACAGGAGGGGAGATAAACTCATCTTT. It yields the protein CALGELEVRRGYRRGDKLIF.

About this clone: The protein that TCRdb holds for this DNA derives from a much larger clone and differs from the translated DNA at residue 19, which likely indicates a read error; the protein shown here is translated from the DNA. The V segment is TRDV1, and no J call was made; TRDD3 was called by the table and not checked on the DNA. Germline V lookup: CDR1 TSWWSYY, CDR2 QGS. The CDR3 is 21 amino acids. CDR3 in DNA: TGTGCTCTTGGGGACCCTTTCCTTCCTACGTTAGCTGGGGCCAACACCGATAAACCCATCTTT. This translates into CALGDPFLPTLAGANTDKPIF.

Comment on this clone: A far larger clone is only one base removed, so a read error is likely. Within the sample, other DNA sequences also encode this same CDR3. The V gene is TRDV3, the J gene TRDJ1, with 8 bases that match TRDD3. Matching the DNA to germline supplied the J gene, which TCRdb does not give. This CDR3 region has 15 residues. Germline V gene lookup returns CDR1 TVYSNPD and CDR2 GDNSRS (reference sequence). The CDR3 loop reads CAFSWGILYTDKLIF. The CDR3 nucleotides read TGTGCCTTTTCATGGGGGATCCTGTACACCGACAAACTCATCTTT.

At least ten counts were recorded for this clone. The chain recombines TRDV1 with TRDJ1; 12 nucleotides line up with TRDD3. Looked up from germline, CDR1 is TSWWSYY and CDR2 is QGS. The CDR3 sequence is 23 residues long. J was trimmed by 0 bases and V by 1 base; bases with no gene match: 21. The CDR3 sequence: CALGEPSLPLRNWGILNTDKLIF. CDR3 DNA sequence: TGTGCTCTTGGGGAACCAAGTCTTCCTTTGCGGAACTGGGGGATACTCAACACCGATAAACTCATCTTT.

This clone was recorded many times. TCRdb records a much larger clone's protein for this DNA, with a difference at residue 3 that likely arises from a read error; the protein given is the translation of the DNA. The chain has TRDV3 and TRDJ1; 11 bases agree with TRDD3. Germline matching of the DNA provided the J gene here, since TCRdb leaves it blank. The germline gives CDR1 TVYSNPD, CDR2 GDNSRS (reference sequence). The V gene end was trimmed by 5 bases and the J gene end by 4 bases; junction bases not matched to a gene: 30. The length of the CDR3 is 21 residues. The CDR3 DNA reads as TGTGCCCTCCTTCCCACCTCCTTCATACTGGGGGATATCGCGGGAAACGATAAACTCATCTTT. Encoded protein: CALLPTSFILGDIAGNDKLIF.

A word on this clone: With only one base between it and a far larger clone, this is likely a read error. This sample also contains other DNA sequences that code for the same CDR3. The chain recombines TRDV2 with TRDJ1; maybe TRDD3 (5 bases). TCRdb records no J gene; here it was assigned by comparing the DNA to germline. The CDR3 runs to 20 residues. Trimming pared 1 base from V and 4 bases from J, leaving 30 bases between. The V gene's germline CDR1 is GEAIGNYY and CDR2 EKD. CDR3 nucleotide sequence: TGTGCCTGTGACACAGTCGCTCCAATCCGCGATACAAGGCGTGGCGATAAACTCATCTTT. Encoded protein: CACDTVAPIRDTRRGDKLIF.